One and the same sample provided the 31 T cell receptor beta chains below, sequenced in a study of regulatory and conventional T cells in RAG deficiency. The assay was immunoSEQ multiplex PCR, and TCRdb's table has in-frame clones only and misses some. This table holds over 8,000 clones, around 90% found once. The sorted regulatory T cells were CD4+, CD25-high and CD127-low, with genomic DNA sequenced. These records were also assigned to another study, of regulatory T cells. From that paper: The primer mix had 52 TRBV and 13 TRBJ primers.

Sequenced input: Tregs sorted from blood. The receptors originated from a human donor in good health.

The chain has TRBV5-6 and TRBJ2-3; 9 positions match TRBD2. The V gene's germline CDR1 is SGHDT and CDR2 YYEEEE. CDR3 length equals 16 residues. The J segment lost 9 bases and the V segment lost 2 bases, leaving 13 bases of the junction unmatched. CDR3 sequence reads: CASSLPGLAIVETQYF. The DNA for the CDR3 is TGTGCCAGCAGCTTACCGGGACTAGCAATCGTTGAGACGCAGTATTTT. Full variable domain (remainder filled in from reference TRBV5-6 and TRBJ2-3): DAGVTQSPTHLIKTRGQQVTLRCSPKSGHDTVSWYQQALGQGPQFIFQYYEEEERQRGNFPDRFSGHQFPNYSSELNVNALLLGDSALYLCASSLPGLAIVETQYFGPGTRLTVL.

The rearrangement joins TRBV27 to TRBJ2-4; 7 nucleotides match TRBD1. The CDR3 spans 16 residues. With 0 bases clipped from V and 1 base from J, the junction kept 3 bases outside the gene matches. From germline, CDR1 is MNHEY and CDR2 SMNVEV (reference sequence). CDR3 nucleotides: TGTGCCAGCAGTTTATCAGGGGGCCTGGCCAAAAACATTCAGTACTTC. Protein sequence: CASSLSGGLAKNIQYF.

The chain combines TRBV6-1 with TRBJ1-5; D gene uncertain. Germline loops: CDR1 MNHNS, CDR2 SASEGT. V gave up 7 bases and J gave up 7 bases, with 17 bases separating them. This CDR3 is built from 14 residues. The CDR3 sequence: CASIPGTPGQPQHF. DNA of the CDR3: TGTGCCAGCATTCCGGGAACCCCCGGGCAGCCCCAGCATTTT.

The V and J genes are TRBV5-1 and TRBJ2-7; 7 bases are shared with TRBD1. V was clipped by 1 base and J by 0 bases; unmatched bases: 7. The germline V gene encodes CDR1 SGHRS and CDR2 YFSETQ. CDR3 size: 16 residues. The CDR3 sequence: CASSLIPGTASYEQYF. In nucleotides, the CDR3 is TGCGCCAGCAGCTTGATCCCGGGGACAGCCTCCTACGAGCAGTACTTC.

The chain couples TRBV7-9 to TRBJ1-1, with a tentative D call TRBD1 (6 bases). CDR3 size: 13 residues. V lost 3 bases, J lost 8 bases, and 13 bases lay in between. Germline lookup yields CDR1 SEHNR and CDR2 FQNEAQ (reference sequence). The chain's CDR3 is CASSFETGTEAFF. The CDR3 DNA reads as TGTGCCAGCAGCTTCGAGACAGGAACGGAAGCTTTCTTT.

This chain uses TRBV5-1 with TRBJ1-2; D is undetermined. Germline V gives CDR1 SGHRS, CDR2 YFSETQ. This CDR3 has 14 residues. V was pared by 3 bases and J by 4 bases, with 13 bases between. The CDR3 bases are TGCGCCAGCAGCTCCCCATCGACGGGCTATGGCTACACCTTC. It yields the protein CASSSPSTGYGYTF.

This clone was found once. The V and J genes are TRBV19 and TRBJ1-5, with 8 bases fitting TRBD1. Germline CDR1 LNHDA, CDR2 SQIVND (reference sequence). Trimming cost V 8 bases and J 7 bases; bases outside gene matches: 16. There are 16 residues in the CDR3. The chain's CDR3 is CASHLPGGAPRQPQHF. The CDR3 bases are TGTGCCAGTCATCTCCCAGGGGGCGCCCCCAGGCAGCCCCAGCATTTT.

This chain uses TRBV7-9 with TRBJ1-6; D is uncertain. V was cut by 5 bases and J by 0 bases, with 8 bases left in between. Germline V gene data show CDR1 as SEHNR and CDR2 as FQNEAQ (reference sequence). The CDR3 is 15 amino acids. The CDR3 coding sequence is TGTGCCAGCAGCGGGAGTGGCTCCTATAATTCACCCCTCCACTTT. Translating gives CASSGSGSYNSPLHF.

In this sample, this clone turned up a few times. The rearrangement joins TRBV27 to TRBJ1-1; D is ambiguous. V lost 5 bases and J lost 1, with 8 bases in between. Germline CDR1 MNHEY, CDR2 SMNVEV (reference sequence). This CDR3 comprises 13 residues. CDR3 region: CASSLIKNTEAFF. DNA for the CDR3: TGTGCCAGCAGTCTCATTAAGAACACTGAAGCTTTCTTT.

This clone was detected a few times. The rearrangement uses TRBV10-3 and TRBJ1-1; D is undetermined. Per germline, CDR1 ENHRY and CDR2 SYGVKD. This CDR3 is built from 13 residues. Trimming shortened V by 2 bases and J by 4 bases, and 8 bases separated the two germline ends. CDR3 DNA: TGTGCCATCAGTGAGGAGGGTTTCACTGAAGCTTTCTTT. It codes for CAISEEGFTEAFF.

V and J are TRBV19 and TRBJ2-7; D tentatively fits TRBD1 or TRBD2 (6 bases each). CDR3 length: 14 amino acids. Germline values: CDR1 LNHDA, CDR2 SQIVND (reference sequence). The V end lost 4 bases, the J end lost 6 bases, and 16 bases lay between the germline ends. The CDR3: CASSKGGRWSEQYF. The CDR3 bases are TGTGCCAGTAGTAAGGGGGGTCGGTGGTCCGAGCAGTACTTC.

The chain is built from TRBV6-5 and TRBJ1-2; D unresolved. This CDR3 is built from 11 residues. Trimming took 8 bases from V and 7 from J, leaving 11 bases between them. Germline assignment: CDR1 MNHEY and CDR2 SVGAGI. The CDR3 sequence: CASRKLGGYTF. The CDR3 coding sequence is TGTGCCAGCCGGAAGTTAGGTGGCTACACCTTC.

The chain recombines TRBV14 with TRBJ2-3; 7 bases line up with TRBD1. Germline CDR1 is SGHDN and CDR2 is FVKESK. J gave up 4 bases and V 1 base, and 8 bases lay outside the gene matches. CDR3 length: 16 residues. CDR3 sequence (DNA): TGTGCCAGCAGCCAAGTTAAGGGGGCCGGCTCAGATACGCAGTATTTT. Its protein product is CASSQVKGAGSDTQYF.

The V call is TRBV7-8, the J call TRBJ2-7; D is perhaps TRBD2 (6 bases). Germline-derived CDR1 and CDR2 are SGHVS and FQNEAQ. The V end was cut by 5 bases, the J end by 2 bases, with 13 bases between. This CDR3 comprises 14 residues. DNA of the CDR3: TGTGCCAGCAGCCCCGGGAGCTGGGCCTACGAGCAGTACTTC. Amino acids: CASSPGSWAYEQYF.

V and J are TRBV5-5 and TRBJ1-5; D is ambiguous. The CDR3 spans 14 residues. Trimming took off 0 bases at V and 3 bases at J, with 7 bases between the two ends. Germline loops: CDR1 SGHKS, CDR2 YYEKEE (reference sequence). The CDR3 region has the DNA TGTGCCAGCAGCTTGGGGCGGATCAATCAGCCCCAGCATTTT. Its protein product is CASSLGRINQPQHF.

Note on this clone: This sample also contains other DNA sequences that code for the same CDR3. The CDR3 nucleotides read TGCGCCAGCAGCTCGGGCGGTGGGGGGGGGCCCTACGAGCAGTACTTC. This codes for CASSSGGGGGPYEQYF. The V and J genes are TRBV5-1 and TRBJ2-7; D may be TRBD2 (7 bases). Germline-derived CDR1 and CDR2 are SGHRS and YFSETQ. The V and J ends lost 3 bases and 2 bases respectively, with 18 bases between them. The CDR3 contains 16 residues.

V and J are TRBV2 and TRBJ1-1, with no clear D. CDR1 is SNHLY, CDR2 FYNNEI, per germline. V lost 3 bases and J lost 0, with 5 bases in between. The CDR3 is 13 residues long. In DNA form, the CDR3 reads TGTGCCAGCAGTGATCAGATGAACACTGAAGCTTTCTTT. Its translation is CASSDQMNTEAFF.

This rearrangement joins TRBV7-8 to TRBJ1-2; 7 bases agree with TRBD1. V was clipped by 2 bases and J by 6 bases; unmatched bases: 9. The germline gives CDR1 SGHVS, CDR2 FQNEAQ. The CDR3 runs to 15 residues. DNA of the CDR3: TGTGCCAGCAGCTTACCCCCCCAGGGGGTAAATGGCTACACCTTC. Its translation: CASSLPPQGVNGYTF.

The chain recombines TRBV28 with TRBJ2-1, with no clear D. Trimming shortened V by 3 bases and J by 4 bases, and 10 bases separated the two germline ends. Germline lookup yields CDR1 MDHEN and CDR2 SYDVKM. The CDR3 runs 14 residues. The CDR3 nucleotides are TGTGCCAGCAGTTTCGGTACCGGATACAATGAGCAGTTCTTC. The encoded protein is CASSFGTGYNEQFF.

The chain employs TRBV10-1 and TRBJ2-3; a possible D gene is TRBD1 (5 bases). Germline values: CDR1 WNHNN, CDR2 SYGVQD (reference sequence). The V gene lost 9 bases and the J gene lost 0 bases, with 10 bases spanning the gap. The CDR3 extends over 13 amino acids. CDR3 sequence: CASQGPSTDTQYF. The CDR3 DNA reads TGCGCCAGTCAGGGTCCTAGCACAGATACGCAGTATTTT.

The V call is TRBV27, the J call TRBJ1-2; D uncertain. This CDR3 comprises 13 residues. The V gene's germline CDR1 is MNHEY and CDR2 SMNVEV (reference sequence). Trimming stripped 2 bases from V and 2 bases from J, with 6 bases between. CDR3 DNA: TGTGCCAGCAGTTTAGCCGGGAACTATGGCTACACCTTC. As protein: CASSLAGNYGYTF.

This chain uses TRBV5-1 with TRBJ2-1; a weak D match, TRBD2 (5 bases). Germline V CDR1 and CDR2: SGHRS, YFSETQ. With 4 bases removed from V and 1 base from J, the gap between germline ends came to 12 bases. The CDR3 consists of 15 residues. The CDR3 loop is CASSPEDPSYNEQFF. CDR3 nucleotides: TGCGCCAGCAGCCCGGAGGACCCTTCCTACAATGAGCAGTTCTTC.

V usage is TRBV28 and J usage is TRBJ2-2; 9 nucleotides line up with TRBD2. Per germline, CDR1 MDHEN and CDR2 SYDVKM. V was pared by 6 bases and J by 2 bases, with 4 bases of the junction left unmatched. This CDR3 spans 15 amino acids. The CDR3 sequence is CASREGLANTGELFF. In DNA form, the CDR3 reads TGTGCCAGCAGGGAGGGACTAGCAAACACCGGGGAGCTGTTTTTT.

This CDR3 is CASSLLPQETQYF. Written as DNA, the CDR3 is TGTGCCAGCAGCTTACTCCCCCAAGAGACCCAGTACTTC. The chain carries TRBV7-3 and TRBJ2-5, with no clear D. The germline V gene encodes CDR1 SGHTA and CDR2 FQGTGA. The germline V and J ends were trimmed by 2 bases and 1 base, with 5 bases remaining between them. This CDR3 has 13 residues.

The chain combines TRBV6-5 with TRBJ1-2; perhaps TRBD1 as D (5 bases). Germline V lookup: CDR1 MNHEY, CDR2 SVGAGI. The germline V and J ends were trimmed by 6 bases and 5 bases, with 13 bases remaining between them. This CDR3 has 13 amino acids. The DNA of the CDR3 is TGTGCCAGCAGCCCGGGACCGCTTTATGGCTACACCTTC. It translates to CASSPGPLYGYTF.

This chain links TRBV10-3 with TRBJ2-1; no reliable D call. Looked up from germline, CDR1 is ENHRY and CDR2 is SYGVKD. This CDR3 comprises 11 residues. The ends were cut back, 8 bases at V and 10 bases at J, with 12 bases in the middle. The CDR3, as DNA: TGTGCCATCCTTAGGTCAACAGAGCAGTTCTTC. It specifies CAILRSTEQFF.

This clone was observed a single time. CDR3 in amino acids: CASRPGDTGELFF. The DNA of the CDR3 is TGCGCCAGCAGACCAGGGGACACCGGGGAGCTGTTTTTT. The chain employs TRBV5-1 and TRBJ2-2; possibly TRBD1 for D (6 bases). Trimming cost V 5 bases and J 3 bases, with 8 bases left between them. Per the germline V gene, CDR1 is SGHRS and CDR2 is YFSETQ. The CDR3 has 13 residues.

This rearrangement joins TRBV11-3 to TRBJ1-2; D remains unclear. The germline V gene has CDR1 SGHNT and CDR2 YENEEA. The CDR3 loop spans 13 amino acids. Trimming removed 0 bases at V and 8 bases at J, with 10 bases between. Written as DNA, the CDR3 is TGTGCCAGCAGCTTAGACGCAGTCCGGGGCTACACCTTC. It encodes CASSLDAVRGYTF.

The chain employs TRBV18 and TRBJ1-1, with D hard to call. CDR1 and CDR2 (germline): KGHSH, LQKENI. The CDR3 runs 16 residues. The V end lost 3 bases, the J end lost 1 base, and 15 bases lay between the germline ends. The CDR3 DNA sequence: TGTGCCAGCTCACCCCGGCGGCAGTCCCCGAACACTGAAGCTTTCTTT. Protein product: CASSPRRQSPNTEAFF. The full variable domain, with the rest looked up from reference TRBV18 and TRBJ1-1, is NAGVMQNPRHLVRRRGQEARLRCSPMKGHSHVYWYRQLPEEGLKFMVYLQKENIIDESGMPKERFSAEFPKEGPSILRIQQVVRGDSAAYFCASSPRRQSPNTEAFFGQGTRLTVV.

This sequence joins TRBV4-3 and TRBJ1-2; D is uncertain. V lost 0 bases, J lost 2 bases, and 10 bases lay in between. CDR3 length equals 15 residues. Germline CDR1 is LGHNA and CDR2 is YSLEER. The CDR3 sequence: CASSQDLPRNYGYTF. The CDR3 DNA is TGCGCCAGCAGCCAAGATTTACCCAGGAACTATGGCTACACCTTC.

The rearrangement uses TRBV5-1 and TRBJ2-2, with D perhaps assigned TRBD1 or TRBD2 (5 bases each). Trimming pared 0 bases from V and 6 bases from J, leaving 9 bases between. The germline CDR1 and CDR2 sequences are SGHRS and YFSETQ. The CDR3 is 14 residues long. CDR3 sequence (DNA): TGCGCCAGCAGCTTGGCCTTGGGGGCCGGGGAGCTGTTTTTT. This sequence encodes CASSLALGAGELFF.